This T cell receptor beta chain was recorded in a study of persistence of HIV-infected CD4 T cells. Study results and caveats: TCRbeta richness was lower in CMV- and Gag-responding cells than in anti-CD3/anti-CD28-responding cells. TCR oligoclonality correlated with proviral oligoclonality in the same sorted populations.

Sequencing used immunoSEQ version 4 in survey mode. Libraries were prepared by immunoSEQ multiplex PCR; TCRdb keeps only in-frame clonotypes and omits some of them. The sample records under 25,000 clones, under 80% being singletons. An overlapping HIV-1 Gag peptide pool stimulated these cells at 0.95 to 1 ug/peptide/mL. CD4+ T cells upregulating both CD40 ligand and CD69 were sorted as responding cells. Trimming pared 0 bases from V and 6 bases from J, leaving 7 bases between. This CDR3 region has 13 residues. The V gene's germline CDR1 is MNHEY and CDR2 SVGAGI. Worth noting for this clone: Its cognate antigen is unknown.

Sequenced here: CD4+ T cells sorted from PBMCs after approximately 20-hour stimulation, sampled from a patient who received antiretroviral therapy. The sequence was obtained from an adult man with HIV who was CMV-seropositive. The rearrangement links TRBV6-5 to TRBJ2-3; D gene ambiguous. The CDR3 bases are TGTGCCAGCAGTTACTCCCGTGGGGATACGCAGTATTTT. It encodes CASSYSRGDTQYF.